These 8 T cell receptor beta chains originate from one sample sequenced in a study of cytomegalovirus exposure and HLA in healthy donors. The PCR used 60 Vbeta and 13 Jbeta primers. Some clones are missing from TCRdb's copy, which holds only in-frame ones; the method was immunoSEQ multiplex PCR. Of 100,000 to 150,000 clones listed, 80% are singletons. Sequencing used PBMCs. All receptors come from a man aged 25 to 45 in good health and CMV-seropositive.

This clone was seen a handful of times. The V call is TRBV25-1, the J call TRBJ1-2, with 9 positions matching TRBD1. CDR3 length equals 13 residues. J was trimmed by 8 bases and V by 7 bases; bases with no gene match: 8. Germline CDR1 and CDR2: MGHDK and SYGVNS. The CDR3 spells CASIGQGLEGYTF. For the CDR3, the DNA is TGTGCCAGCATTGGACAGGGGTTAGAAGGCTACACCTTC.

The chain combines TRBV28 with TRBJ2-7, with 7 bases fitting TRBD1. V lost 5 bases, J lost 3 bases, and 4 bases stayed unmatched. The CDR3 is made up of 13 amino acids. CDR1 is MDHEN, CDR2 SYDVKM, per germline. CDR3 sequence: CASSRDSYYEQYF. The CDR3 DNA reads TGTGCCAGCAGTCGGGACAGCTACTACGAGCAGTACTTC.

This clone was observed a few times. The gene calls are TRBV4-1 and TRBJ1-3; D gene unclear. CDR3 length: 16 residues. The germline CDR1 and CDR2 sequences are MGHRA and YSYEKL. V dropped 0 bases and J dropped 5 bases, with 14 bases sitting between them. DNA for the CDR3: TGCGCCAGCAGCCAAGAGAGGAGGCAATATAGAAACACCATATATTTT. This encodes CASSQERRQYRNTIYF.

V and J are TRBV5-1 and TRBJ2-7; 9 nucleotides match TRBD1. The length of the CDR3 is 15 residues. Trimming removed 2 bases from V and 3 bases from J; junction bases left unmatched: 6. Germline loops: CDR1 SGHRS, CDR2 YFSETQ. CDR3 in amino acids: CASSLKPGQGYEQYF. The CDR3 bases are TGCGCCAGCAGCTTAAAACCGGGACAGGGCTACGAGCAGTACTTC.

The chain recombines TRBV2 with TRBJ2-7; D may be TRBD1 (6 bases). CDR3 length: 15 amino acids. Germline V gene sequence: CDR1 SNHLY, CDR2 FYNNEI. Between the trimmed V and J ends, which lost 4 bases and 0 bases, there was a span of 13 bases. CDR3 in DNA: TGTGCCAGCAGTGCGGGACATGGGGGCTCCTACGAGCAGTACTTC. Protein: CASSAGHGGSYEQYF.

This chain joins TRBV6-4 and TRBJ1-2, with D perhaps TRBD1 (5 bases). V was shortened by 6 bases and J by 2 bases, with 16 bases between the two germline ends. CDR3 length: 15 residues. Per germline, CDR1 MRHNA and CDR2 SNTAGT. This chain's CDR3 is CASSRRGDPNYGYTF. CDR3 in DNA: TGTGCCAGCAGCCGACGGGGGGATCCGAACTATGGCTACACCTTC.

The DNA of the CDR3 is TGTGCCAGCAGCGCCCGCCTTAGTGAATACTACGAGCAGTACTTC. As protein: CASSARLSEYYEQYF. The chain joins TRBV7-6 to TRBJ2-7; D unresolved. Germline CDR1 reads SGHVS; CDR2 reads FNYEAQ. Trimming removed 5 bases at V and 3 bases at J, with 17 bases between. The CDR3 runs to 15 residues.

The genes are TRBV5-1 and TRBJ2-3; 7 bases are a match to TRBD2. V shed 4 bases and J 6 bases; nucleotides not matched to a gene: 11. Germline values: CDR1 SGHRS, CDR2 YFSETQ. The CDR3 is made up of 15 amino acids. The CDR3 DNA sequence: TGCGCCAGCAGCCCGGGACTACCGAAAAGGGATACGCAGTATTTT. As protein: CASSPGLPKRDTQYF.